This T cell receptor (beta chain) is from a study of CD8 T cells in ankylosing spondylitis. Study results and caveats: The study looked at matched synovial fluid samples from ankylosing spondylitis patients. Disease-linked clones were reported to be significantly enriched there. Earlier studies detected some motif variants in reactive arthritis synovial fluid and blood. One TCR beta motif, made up of eight or nine highly homologous variants, appeared characteristic of ankylosing spondylitis blood. Disease-linked clones were found to be CD8+ and relatively rare in peripheral blood.

Note on this clonotype: Its antigen is undetermined.

The CDR3 loop spans 17 amino acids. Germline V gene data show CDR1 as SQVTM and CDR2 as ANQGSEA. V was shortened by 0 bases and J by 4 bases, with 21 bases between the two germline ends. Quantitative 5'-RACE with molecular barcodes generated TCR beta libraries. From the 5' RACE reads, TCRdb called clonotypes with MiXCR, one entry per CDR3 protein. Of around 220,000 distinct CDR3 sequences listed, about 17% are singletons. This rearrangement joins TRBV29-1 to TRBJ1-1; no reliable D call. This receptor was identified in a male donor with ankylosing spondylitis. The material sequenced was blood, either unsorted or a sorted T cell fraction (not recorded which). In DNA form, the CDR3 reads TGCAGCGTTGAAGATCCCGAGATAGACCCTCGCGGCACTGAAGCTTTCTTT. Its translation is CSVEDPEIDPRGTEAFF.